This is a list of T cell receptor beta chains from one sample in a study of OX40 agonist ivuxolimab in advanced cancers. The table came from immunoSEQ multiplex PCR; TCRdb's copy has only in-frame clones and leaves some out. The profile shows 75,000 to 90,000 clones, roughly 92% of them singletons. This specimen was CD4+ or CD8+ T cells sorted from blood, taken in a trial of the OX40 agonist ivuxolimab. The receptor set was obtained from an adult with an advanced solid tumor such as melanoma, head and neck, liver or kidney cancer. CDR3s include the opening cysteine and the closing phenylalanine or tryptophan. A D gene is named only where the DNA matches it firmly. Clone sizes are given selectively: once, few, many, or a class where the clone is expanded.

d_gene	j_gene	len	v_gene	abundance	CDR3nt	CDR3aa
-	TRBJ2-1	15	TRBV9	-	TGTGCCAGCAGCGTAGGAAGTAGCTCCTACAATGAGCAGTTCTTC	CASSVGSSSYNEQFF
-	TRBJ1-1	13	TRBV5-4	-	TGTGCCAGCAGCCGAACAGGGTGGACTGAAGCTTTCTTT	CASSRTGWTEAFF
TRBD1	TRBJ1-1	13	TRBV29-1	-	TGCAGCGTGGTCGGGGCAGGGGGGACTGAAGCTTTCTTT	CSVVGAGGTEAFF
-	TRBJ1-5	16	TRBV7-2	-	TGTGCCAGCAGCGGCCGGGACCTAAGTAGGAATCAGCCCCAGCATTTT	CASSGRDLSRNQPQHF
-	TRBJ1-2	13	TRBV2	-	TGTGCCAGCAGTGAATCGGGGTCCTATGGCTACACCTTC	CASSESGSYGYTF
-	TRBJ2-7	13	TRBV7-8	-	TGTGCCAGCAGCTTATTGCGGACCTACGAGCAGTACTTC	CASSLLRTYEQYF
-	TRBJ1-3	15	TRBV5-4	-	TGTGCCAGCAGCCAACCCTCCGGAGCTGGAAACACCATATATTTT	CASSQPSGAGNTIYF
TRBD1	TRBJ2-2	16	TRBV7-9	-	TGTGCCAGCAGCCCCAAGGGGGACAGGGTTTCCGGGGAGCTGTTTTTT	CASSPKGDRVSGELFF
TRBD2	TRBJ2-2	16	TRBV5-1	-	TGCGCCAGCAGCTTGGTATCGCGGGGGGGCCCCGGGGAGCTGTTTTTT	CASSLVSRGGPGELFF
TRBD2	TRBJ2-3	17	TRBV9	once	TGTGCCAGCAGCGCGGTGCCGGGACTAGCGGGAGCAGATACGCAGTATTTT	CASSAVPGLAGADTQYF
-	TRBJ1-2	14	TRBV9	-	TGTGCCAGCAGCCACGACCTAACTAACTATGGCTACACCTTC	CASSHDLTNYGYTF
TRBD2	TRBJ2-5	15	TRBV5-1	-	TGCGCCAGCAGAGGACTAGCGGGATACGAAGAGACCCAGTACTTC	CASRGLAGYEETQYF
TRBD1	TRBJ2-4	14	TRBV18	-	TGTGCCAGCTCACCCCCTGGACAGGGCTACATTCAGTACTTC	CASSPPGQGYIQYF
-	TRBJ1-6	15	TRBV10-2	-	TGCGCCACGCAGAAGGGATCGGACTATAATTCACCCCTCCACTTT	CATQKGSDYNSPLHF
-	TRBJ1-3	15	TRBV9	-	TGTGCCAGCAGCGTAGCGGGGGCTTGGGGAAACACCATATATTTT	CASSVAGAWGNTIYF
TRBD2	TRBJ2-3	16	TRBV7-9	-	TGTGCCAGCAGCTTAGGTGGCGGGGGGAGCACAGATACGCAGTATTTT	CASSLGGGGSTDTQYF
-	TRBJ2-3	14	TRBV6-5	-	TGTGCCAGCAGTTACTCCCCCTCGGGCGATACGCAGTATTTT	CASSYSPSGDTQYF
-	TRBJ2-7	13	TRBV10-1	-	TGCGCCAGCAGTAGGTTAGGAAGGTCCGAGCAGTACTTC	CASSRLGRSEQYF
TRBD1	TRBJ1-1	14	TRBV5-1	-	TGCGCCAGCAGCCCCGGACAGGGAGGCACTGAAGCTTTCTTT	CASSPGQGGTEAFF
-	TRBJ1-3	16	TRBV7-6	-	TGTGCCAGCAGCGTGGGGTGGACAGTCTCTGGAAACACCATATATTTT	CASSVGWTVSGNTIYF
-	TRBJ1-2	15	TRBV6-1	-	TGTGCCAGCAGTGAATCAATAACAGTTTACTATGGCTACACCTTC	CASSESITVYYGYTF
TRBD1	TRBJ1-3	15	TRBV29-1	-	TGCAGCGCGACCCGAGGGACAGACTCTGGAAACACCATATATTTT	CSATRGTDSGNTIYF
-	TRBJ2-4	17	TRBV11-3	-	TGTGCCAGCAGCTTAGATGGTCAGGCTCTAGCCAAAAACATTCAGTACTTC	CASSLDGQALAKNIQYF
TRBD2	TRBJ2-3	16	TRBV30	-	TGTGCCTGGAGTCTGGGGCTAGCGGGAGTCTTAGATACGCAGTATTTT	CAWSLGLAGVLDTQYF
-	TRBJ2-5	15	TRBV6-1	-	TGTGCCAGCAAAGCGACAATGGGGCCAGAGGAGACCCAGTACTTC	CASKATMGPEETQYF
-	TRBJ2-7	14	TRBV11-2	-	TGTGCCAGCAGCCTCGGGGGGCAGTACTACGAGCAGTACTTC	CASSLGGQYYEQYF
TRBD1	TRBJ1-1	16	TRBV28	-	TGTGCCAGCATGCCCTACATACAGGGGGCGAGCACTGAAGCTTTCTTT	CASMPYIQGASTEAFF
TRBD2	TRBJ2-5	15	TRBV18	few	TGTGCCAGCTCTCGGACTAGCGGCCACCAAGAGACCCAGTACTTC	CASSRTSGHQETQYF
TRBD1	TRBJ2-5	15	TRBV15	-	TGTGCCACCAGCAGACCGGGACAGGGACAAGAGACCCAGTACTTC	CATSRPGQGQETQYF